The present TCR beta chain was sequenced within a study of blood T cell repertoires in COVID-19. About the research overall: Some COVID-19 samples were acute and others convalescent; all came from the United States, Italy and Spain.

Data came from immunoSEQ multiplex PCR; TCRdb stores just in-frame clones and leaves some out. The data show under 200,000 clones, less than 90% seen once. There are 14 residues in the CDR3. Germline assignment: CDR1 MGHRA and CDR2 YSYEKL. The ends were cut back, 3 bases at V and 5 bases at J, with 11 bases in the middle. The receptor was derived from a woman aged 40-49 years with acute or convalescent COVID-19. V and J are TRBV4-1 and TRBJ2-1; TRBD2 is a possible D gene (5 bases). What was sequenced was peripheral blood. DNA for the CDR3: TGCGCCAGCAGCCACGGCACTAGAGACAATGAGCAGTTCTTC. Protein sequence: CASSHGTRDNEQFF.